Described below is a single T cell receptor beta chain sequence and its context. Its antigen has not been determined. The sample holds no much larger clone one base away, and base qualities are not on file. The sequencer was an Illumina HiSeq 2500. TCR beta libraries were prepared by quantitative 5'-RACE with molecular barcodes. In the source study's methods: A new computational method, built on a probabilistic model of VDJ rearrangement, was used to identify disease-linked TCR variants. TCRdb passed the public sequencing reads through fastp at Q25 and MiXCR, retaining productive beta sequences. Rows matching on CDR3 protein sequence are summarized as one entry with the most common DNA and genes. TCRdb's processing, not the authors' own work, is the source of the V and J calls. Here the sample has 200,000 to 250,000 distinct CDR3 sequences; roughly 24% occur a single time. The top ten constitute under 8% of the sample.

The sample originates from a study of CD8 T cells in ankylosing spondylitis (dated by TCRdb to 2015 to 2018). Broadly, across the study: The study set out to find disease-linked TCR variants by profiling T cell receptor beta repertoires in ankylosing spondylitis patients and healthy donors. The whole study cohort included over 85 healthy donors and 25 ankylosing spondylitis patients. Samples of peripheral blood were taken, and for ankylosing spondylitis patients, synovial fluid was collected as well. What the study reported, not specific to this receptor: The disease-linked clones showed a CD8+ phenotype and occurred at relatively low frequencies in peripheral blood. Some motif variants had previously been reported in the synovial fluid and blood of reactive arthritis patients, which suggests shared mechanisms of disease initiation. The disease-linked clones were reported as significantly enriched in matched synovial fluid samples from ankylosing spondylitis patients. Blood from ankylosing spondylitis patients appeared to be characterized by a TCR beta motif composed of 7 to 9 highly homologous amino acid variants.

The sequencing sample was made of blood, either unsorted or a sorted T cell fraction (not recorded which). This clonotype was obtained from a male donor with ankylosing spondylitis or in good health (not recorded which).

The nucleotide sequence is given as TGTGCCAGCAGCTTAGTGTCGGGCAGGGCACCAGCGGGCACTGAAGCTTTCTTT. It codes for CASSLVSGRAPAGTEAFF. Recombination connected TRBV13 to TRBJ1-1; TRBD1 is a possible D gene, resting on 5 matching bases. Inclusive of the bounding cysteine and phenylalanine, the CDR3 is 18 residues long. Just the 54-base CDR3 DNA is kept, in frame starting at base 1. The germline ends are 22 bases apart after V is trimmed by 1 base and J by 4 bases. The germline V gene (reference sequence) specifies PRHDT as CDR1 and FYEKMQ as CDR2.